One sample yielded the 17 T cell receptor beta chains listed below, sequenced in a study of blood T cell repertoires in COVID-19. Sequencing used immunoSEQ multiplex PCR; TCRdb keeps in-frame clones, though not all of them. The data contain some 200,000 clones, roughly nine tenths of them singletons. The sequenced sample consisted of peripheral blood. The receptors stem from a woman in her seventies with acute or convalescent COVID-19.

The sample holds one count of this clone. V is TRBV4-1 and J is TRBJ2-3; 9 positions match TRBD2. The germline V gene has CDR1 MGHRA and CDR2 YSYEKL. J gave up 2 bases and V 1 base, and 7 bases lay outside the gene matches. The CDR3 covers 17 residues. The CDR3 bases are TGCGCCAGCAGCCAAGTGGTTAGCGGGAGCCACACAGATACGCAGTATTTT. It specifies CASSQVVSGSHTDTQYF.

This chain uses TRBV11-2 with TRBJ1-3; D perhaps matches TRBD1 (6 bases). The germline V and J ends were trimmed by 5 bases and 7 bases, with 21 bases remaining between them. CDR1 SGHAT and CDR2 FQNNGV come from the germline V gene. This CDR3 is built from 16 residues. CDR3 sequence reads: CASSQKRGIGGNTIYF. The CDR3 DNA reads TGTGCCAGCAGCCAAAAGCGAGGCATAGGGGGTAACACCATATATTTT.

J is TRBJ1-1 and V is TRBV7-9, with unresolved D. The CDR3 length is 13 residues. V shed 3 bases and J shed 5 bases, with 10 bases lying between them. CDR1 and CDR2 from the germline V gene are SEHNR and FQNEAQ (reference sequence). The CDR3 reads CASSLRVGTEAFF. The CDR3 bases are TGTGCCAGCAGCTTGAGGGTGGGGACTGAAGCTTTCTTT.

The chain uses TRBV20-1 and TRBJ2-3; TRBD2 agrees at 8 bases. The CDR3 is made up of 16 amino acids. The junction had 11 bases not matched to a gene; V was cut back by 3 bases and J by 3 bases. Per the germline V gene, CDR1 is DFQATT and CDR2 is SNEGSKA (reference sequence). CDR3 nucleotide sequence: TGCAGTGCTAGTAAACGTCAAGCGGGAGTAACAGATACGCAGTATTTT. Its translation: CSASKRQAGVTDTQYF.

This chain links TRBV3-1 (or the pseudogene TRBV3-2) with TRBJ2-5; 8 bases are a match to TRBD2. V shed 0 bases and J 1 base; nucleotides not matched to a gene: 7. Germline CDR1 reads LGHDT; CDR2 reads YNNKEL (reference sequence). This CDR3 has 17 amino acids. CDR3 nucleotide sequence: TGTGCCAGCAGCCAAGATCGGAAGCGGGAGCCCCAAGAGACCCAGTACTTC. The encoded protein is CASSQDRKREPQETQYF.

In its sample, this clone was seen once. CDR3 protein: CASHRQSQNTGELFF. The CDR3 DNA reads TGTGCCAGCCATCGACAGTCCCAGAACACCGGGGAGCTGTTTTTT. V usage is TRBV6-5 and J usage is TRBJ2-2, with a possible D match to TRBD1 (5 bases). V lost 8 bases and J 1 base, leaving 14 bases between the germline ends. CDR1 is MNHEY, CDR2 SVGAGI, per germline. The CDR3 loop spans 15 amino acids.

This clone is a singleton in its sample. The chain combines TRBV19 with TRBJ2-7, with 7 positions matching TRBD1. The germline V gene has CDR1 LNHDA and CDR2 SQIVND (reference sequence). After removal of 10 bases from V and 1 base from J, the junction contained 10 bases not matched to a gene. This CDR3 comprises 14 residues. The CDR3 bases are TGTGCCACCCGGGACAGTAGTACTTCCTACGAGCAGTACTTC. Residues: CATRDSSTSYEQYF. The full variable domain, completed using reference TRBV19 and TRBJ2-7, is DGGITQSPKYLFRKEGQNVTLSCEQNLNHDAMYWYRQDPGQGLRLIYYSQIVNDFQKGDIAEGYSVSREKKESFPLTVTSAQKNPTAFYLCATRDSSTSYEQYFGPGTRLTVT.

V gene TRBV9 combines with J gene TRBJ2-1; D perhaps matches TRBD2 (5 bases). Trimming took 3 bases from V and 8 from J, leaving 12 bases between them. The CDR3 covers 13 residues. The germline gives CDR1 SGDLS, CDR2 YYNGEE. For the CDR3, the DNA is TGTGCCAGCAGCGAAGTGGGAGACGATGAGCAGTTCTTC. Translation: CASSEVGDDEQFF.

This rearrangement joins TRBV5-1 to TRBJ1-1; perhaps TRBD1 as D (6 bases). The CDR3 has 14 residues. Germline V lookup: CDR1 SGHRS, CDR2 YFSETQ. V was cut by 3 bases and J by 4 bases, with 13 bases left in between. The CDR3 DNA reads TGCGCCAGCAGCTCATATCAGGGGAGCACTGAAGCTTTCTTT. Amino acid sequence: CASSSYQGSTEAFF. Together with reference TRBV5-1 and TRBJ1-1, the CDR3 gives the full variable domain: KAGVTQTPRYLIKTRGQQVTLSCSPISGHRSVSWYQQTPGQGLQFLFEYFSETQRNKGNFPGRFSGRQFSNSRSEMNVSTLELGDSALYLCASSSYQGSTEAFFGQGTRLTVV.

Here the CDR3 DNA reads TGCGCCAGCAGCTTGAGGGAGAGGAACACTGAAGCTTTCTTT. Translation gives CASSLRERNTEAFF. The chain uses TRBV5-1 and TRBJ1-1, with D hard to call. This CDR3 spans 14 amino acids. Germline CDR1 reads SGHRS; CDR2 reads YFSETQ. Trimming removed 1 base from V and 1 base from J, with 8 bases in between.

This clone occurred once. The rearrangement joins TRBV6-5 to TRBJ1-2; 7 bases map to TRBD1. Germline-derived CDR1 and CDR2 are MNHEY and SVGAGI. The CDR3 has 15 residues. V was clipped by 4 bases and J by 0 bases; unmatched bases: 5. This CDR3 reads CASSWGTEANYGYTF. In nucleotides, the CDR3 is TGTGCCAGCAGTTGGGGGACAGAAGCTAACTATGGCTACACCTTC.

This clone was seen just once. The CDR3 sequence is CASSQGAGGSYNEQFF. In DNA form, the CDR3 reads TGTGCCAGCAGCCAAGGGGCGGGGGGATCCTACAATGAGCAGTTCTTC. The chain recombines TRBV3-1 (or the pseudogene TRBV3-2) with TRBJ2-1; 8 bases are shared with TRBD2. CDR3 size: 16 residues. V lost 1 base, J lost 1 base, and 3 bases stayed unmatched. Germline CDR1 LGHDT, CDR2 YNNKEL (reference sequence).

The CDR3 region has the DNA TGCGCCAGCAGCCAAGACCCTCGGGGGGGCTACACCTTC. This encodes CASSQDPRGGYTF. The rearrangement uses TRBV4-3 and TRBJ1-2, with D possibly matching TRBD1 (5 bases). This CDR3 is built from 13 residues. V gave up 0 bases and J gave up 8 bases, with 10 bases separating them. Germline V gene data show CDR1 as LGHNA and CDR2 as YSLEER.

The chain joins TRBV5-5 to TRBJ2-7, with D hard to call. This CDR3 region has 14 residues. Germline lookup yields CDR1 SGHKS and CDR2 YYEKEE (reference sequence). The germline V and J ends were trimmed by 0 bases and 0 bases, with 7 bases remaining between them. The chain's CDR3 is CASSLGANSYEQYF. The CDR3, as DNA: TGTGCCAGCAGCTTGGGGGCCAACTCCTACGAGCAGTACTTC. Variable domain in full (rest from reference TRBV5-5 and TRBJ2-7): DAGVTQSPTHLIKTRGQQVTLRCSPISGHKSVSWYQQVLGQGPQFIFQYYEKEERGRGNFPDRFSARQFPNYSSELNVNALLLGDSALYLCASSLGANSYEQYFGPGTRLTVT.

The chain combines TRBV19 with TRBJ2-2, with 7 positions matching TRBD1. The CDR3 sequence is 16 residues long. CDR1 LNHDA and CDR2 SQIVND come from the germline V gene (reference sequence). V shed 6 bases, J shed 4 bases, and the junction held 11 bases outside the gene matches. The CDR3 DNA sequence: TGTGCCAGTAGAGGGGGCCGGACAGGATCCACCGGGGAGCTGTTTTTT. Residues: CASRGGRTGSTGELFF.

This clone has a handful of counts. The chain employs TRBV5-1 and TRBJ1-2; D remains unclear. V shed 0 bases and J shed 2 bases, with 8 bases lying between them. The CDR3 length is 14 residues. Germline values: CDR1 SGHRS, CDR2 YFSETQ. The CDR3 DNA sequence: TGCGCCAGCAGCTTGGGCAGTATCAACTATGGCTACACCTTC. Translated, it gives CASSLGSINYGYTF.

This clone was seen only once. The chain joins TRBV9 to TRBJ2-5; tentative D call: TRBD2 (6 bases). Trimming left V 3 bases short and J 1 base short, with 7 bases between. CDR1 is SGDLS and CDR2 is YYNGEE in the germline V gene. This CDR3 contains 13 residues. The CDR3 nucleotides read TGTGCCAGCAGCGGGGACTTCCAAGAGACCCAGTACTTC. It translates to CASSGDFQETQYF.